This T cell receptor beta chain was retrieved from a study of blood T cell repertoires in COVID-19. Study background: Sites in the United States, Italy and Spain provided acute and convalescent COVID-19 samples.

In the source study's methods: Amplification with reference gene primers provided the estimates of nucleated cell counts. Method: immunoSEQ multiplex PCR; TCRdb's copy keeps in-frame clones and lacks some. The D gene and trimming were derived from the DNA, and the V and J assignments and clone size from that table. The table has some 250,000 clones, 88% seen once; the top ten hold around 0.7%. The clonotype originates from a human donor in a cohort sampled during active COVID-19. The sample comprised peripheral blood.

CDR3 nucleotides: TGTGCCAGCAGTTTAGGAGGTTGGGGGGAGGGCCTTGGCACAGATACGCAGTATTTT. Protein product: CASSLGGWGEGLGTDTQYF. V is TRBV27 and J is TRBJ2-3; TRBD2 aligns across 7 bases. This CDR3 has 19 amino acids. CDR1 and CDR2 from the germline V gene are MNHEY and SMNVEV (reference sequence). J lost 1 base, V lost 2 bases, and 15 bases had no gene match.